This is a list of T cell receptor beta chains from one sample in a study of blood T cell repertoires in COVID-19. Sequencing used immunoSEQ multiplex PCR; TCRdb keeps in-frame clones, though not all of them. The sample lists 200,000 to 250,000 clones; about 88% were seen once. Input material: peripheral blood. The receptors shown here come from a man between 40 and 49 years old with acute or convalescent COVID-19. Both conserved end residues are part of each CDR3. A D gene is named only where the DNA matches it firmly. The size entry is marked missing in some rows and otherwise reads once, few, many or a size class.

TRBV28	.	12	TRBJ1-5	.	TGTGCCAGCAGGCAAGAGAATCAGCCCCAGCATTTT	CASRQENQPQHF
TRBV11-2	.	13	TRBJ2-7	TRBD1	TGTGCCAGCAACCAATACAGGGGCTACGAGCAGTACTTC	CASNQYRGYEQYF
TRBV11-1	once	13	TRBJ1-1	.	TGTGCCAGCAGCTTCCATAGGGGCACTGAAGCTTTCTTT	CASSFHRGTEAFF
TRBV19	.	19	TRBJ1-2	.	TGTGCCAGCTCAACCAAAATCCCCTCCCAGGGAGGAGCGCTGGGTGGCTACACCTTC	CASSTKIPSQGGALGGYTF
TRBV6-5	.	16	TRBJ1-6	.	TGTGCCAGCAGTTACGTAGTAAGCTCCTATAATTCACCCCTCCACTTT	CASSYVVSSYNSPLHF
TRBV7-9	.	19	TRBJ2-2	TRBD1	TGTGCCAGCAGCTTTTCACAGACACTCATAGGGGGCCCGGCCGGGGAGCTGTTTTTT	CASSFSQTLIGGPAGELFF
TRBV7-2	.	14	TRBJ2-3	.	TGTGCCAGCAGCTTAGGCAGGGGTACAGATACGCAGTATTTT	CASSLGRGTDTQYF
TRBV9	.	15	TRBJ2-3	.	TGTGCCAGCAGCGTAGGCGGCGTGAGCGCAGATACGCAGTATTTT	CASSVGGVSADTQYF
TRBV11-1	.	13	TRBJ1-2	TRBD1	TGTGCCAGCAACACAGGGGGAGACTATGGCTACACCTTC	CASNTGGDYGYTF
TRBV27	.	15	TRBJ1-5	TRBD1	TGTGCCAGCAGTTTCCACAGGGGATCGGATCAGCCCCAGCATTTT	CASSFHRGSDQPQHF
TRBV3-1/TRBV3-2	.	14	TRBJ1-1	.	TGTGCCAGCAGCCAAAGGGACATGAACACTGAAGCTTTCTTT	CASSQRDMNTEAFF
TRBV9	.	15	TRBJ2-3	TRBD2	TGTGCCAGCAGCACTAGCGGGGGGGGCACAGATACGCAGTATTTT	CASSTSGGGTDTQYF
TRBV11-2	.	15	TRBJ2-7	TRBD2	TGTGCCAGCAGCATCCCTAGCGGGGGGACCTACGAGCAGTACTTC	CASSIPSGGTYEQYF
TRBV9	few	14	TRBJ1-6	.	TGTGCCAGCAGTAACACAGGGTTCAATTCACCCCTCCACTTT	CASSNTGFNSPLHF
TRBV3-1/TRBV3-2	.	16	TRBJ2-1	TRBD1	TGTGCCAGCAGCCACCCCGGGACAGCGGTATCCCATGAGCAGTTCTTC	CASSHPGTAVSHEQFF
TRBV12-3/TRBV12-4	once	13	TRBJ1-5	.	TGTGCCAGCAGTTTACAGGGTGGACAGCCCCAGCATTTT	CASSLQGGQPQHF
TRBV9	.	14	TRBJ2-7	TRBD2	TGTGCCAGCAACTTAGCGGGGGGGTCCTACGAGCAGTACTTC	CASNLAGGSYEQYF
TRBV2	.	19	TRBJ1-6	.	TGTGCCAGCAGTGAAGCGGCGGGGCAAGCTACCTCCTATAATTCACCCCTCCACTTT	CASSEAAGQATSYNSPLHF
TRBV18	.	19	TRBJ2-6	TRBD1	TGTGCCAGCTCACCGCGGGCGGGGACAGGCGACTCTGGGGCCAACGTCCTGACTTTC	CASSPRAGTGDSGANVLTF
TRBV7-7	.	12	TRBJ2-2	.	TGTCATGGTGGCGGGAACACCGGGGAGCTGTTTTTT	CHGGGNTGELFF
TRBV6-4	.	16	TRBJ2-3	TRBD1	TGTGCCAGCAGTGACTCCAGTGGGGACAGGGGAGATACGCAGTATTTT	CASSDSSGDRGDTQYF
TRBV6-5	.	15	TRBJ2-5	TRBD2	TGTGCCAGCAGTCGGGACCCGACTAGCAGTGAGACCCAGTACTTC	CASSRDPTSSETQYF
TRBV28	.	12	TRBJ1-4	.	TGTGCCAGCAGTTTACAGGGGGAAAAACTGTTTTTT	CASSLQGEKLFF
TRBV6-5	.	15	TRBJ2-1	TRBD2	TGTGCCAGCAGCCCCGGCGCTAGCGGGGGGATTGAGCAGTTCTTC	CASSPGASGGIEQFF
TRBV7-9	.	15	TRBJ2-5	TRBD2	TGTGCCAGCAGCCCCGGGACTAGCGGGCGGGAGACCCAGTACTTC	CASSPGTSGRETQYF
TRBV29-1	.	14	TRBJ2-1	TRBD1	TGCAGCGCCACCGGGACAGGGTCACACAATGAGCAGTTCTTC	CSATGTGSHNEQFF
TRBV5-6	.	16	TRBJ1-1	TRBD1	TGTGCCAGCAGCCGCCTCAGACAGGGACCGAACACTGAAGCTTTCTTT	CASSRLRQGPNTEAFF